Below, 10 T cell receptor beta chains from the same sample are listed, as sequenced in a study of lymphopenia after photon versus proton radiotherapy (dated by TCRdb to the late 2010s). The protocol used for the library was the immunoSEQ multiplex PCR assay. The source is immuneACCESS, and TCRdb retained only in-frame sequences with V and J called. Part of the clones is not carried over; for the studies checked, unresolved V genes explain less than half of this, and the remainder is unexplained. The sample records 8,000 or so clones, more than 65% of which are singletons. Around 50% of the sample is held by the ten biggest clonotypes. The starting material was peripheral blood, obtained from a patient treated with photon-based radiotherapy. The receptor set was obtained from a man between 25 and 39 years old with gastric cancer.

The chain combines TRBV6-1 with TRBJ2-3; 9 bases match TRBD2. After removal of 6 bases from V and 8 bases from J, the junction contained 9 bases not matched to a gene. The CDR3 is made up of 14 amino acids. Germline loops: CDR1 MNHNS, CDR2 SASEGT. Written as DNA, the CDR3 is TGTGCCAGCAGCCCCGGGACTAGCCATGGTACGCAGTATTTT. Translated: CASSPGTSHGTQYF.

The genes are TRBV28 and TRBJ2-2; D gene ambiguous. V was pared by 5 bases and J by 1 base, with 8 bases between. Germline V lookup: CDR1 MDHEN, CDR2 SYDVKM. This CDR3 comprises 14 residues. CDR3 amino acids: CASSLTQNTGELFF. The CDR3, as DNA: TGTGCCAGCAGTCTAACACAGAACACCGGGGAGCTGTTTTTT.

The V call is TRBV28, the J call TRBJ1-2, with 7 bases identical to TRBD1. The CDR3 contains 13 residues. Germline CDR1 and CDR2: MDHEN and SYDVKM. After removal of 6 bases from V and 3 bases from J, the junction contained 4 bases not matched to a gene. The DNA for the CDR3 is TGTGCCAGCAGGCCAGGGGGACACTATGGCTACACCTTC. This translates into CASRPGGHYGYTF.

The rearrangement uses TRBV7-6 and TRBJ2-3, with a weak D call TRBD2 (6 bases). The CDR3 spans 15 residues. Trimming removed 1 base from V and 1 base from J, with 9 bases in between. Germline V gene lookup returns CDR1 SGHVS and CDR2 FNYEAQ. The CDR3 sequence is CASSLEASGTDTQYF. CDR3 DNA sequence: TGTGCCAGCAGCTTAGAAGCTAGCGGCACAGATACGCAGTATTTT.

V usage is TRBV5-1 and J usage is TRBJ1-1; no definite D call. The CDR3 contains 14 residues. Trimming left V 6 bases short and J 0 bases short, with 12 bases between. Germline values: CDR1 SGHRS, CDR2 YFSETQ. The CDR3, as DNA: TGCGCCAGCAAGAGATTAGAGATGAACACTGAAGCTTTCTTT. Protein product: CASKRLEMNTEAFF.

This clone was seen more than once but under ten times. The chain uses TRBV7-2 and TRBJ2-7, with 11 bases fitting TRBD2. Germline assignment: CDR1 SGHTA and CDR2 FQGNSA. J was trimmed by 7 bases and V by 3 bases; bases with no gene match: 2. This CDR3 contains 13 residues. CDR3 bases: TGTGCCAGCAGCTTTAGCGGGAGGGAGGAGCAGTACTTC. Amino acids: CASSFSGREEQYF. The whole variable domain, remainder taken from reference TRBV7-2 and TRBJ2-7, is GAGVSQSPSNKVTEKGKDVELRCDPISGHTALYWYRQSLGQGLEFLIYFQGNSAPDKSGLPSDRFSAERTGGSVSTLTIQRTQQEDSAVYLCASSFSGREEQYFGPGTRLTVT.

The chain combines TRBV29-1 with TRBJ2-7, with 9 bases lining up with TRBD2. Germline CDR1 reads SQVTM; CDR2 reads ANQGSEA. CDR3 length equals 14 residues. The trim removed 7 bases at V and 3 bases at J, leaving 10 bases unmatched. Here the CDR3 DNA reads TGCAGCGCCTATACCGGGACTAGCAGCTACGAGCAGTACTTC. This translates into CSAYTGTSSYEQYF.

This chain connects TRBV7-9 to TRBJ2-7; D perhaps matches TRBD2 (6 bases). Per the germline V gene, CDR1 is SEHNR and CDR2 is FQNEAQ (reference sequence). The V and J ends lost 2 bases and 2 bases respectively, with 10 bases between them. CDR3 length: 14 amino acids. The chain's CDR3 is CASSLRSGPYEQYF. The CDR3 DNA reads TGTGCCAGCAGCTTAAGGAGCGGGCCCTACGAGCAGTACTTC.

The CDR3 is CASSSTGHNQPQHF. In nucleotides, the CDR3 is TGTGCCAGCAGCTCGACAGGGCACAATCAGCCCCAGCATTTT. The genes are TRBV6-5 and TRBJ1-5; 7 nucleotides align to TRBD1. Germline CDR1 reads MNHEY; CDR2 reads SVGAGI. The CDR3 covers 14 residues. V gave up 6 bases and J gave up 3 bases; unmatched junction bases: 5.

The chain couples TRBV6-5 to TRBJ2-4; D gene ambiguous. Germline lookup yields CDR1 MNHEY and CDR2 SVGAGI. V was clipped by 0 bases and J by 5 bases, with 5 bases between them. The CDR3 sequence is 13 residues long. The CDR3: CASSYSTENIQYF. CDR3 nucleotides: TGTGCCAGCAGTTACTCTACTGAAAACATTCAGTACTTC.